This TCR beta chain was captured by sequencing in a study of T-cell reconstitution after alpha-beta-depleted transplantation in children. As concerns this clonotype: Its antigen is not known.

Points from the study as a whole: Reportedly, alpha-beta T cells present about two months post-transplant originated from several hundred expanded clones of graft origin. By one year post-transplant, T-cell counts and diversity largely arose from T cells that were newly produced.

CDR1 and CDR2 from the germline V gene are LNHDA and SQIVND (reference sequence). Trimming took off 6 bases at V and 4 bases at J, with 13 bases between the two ends. The CDR3 loop spans 14 amino acids. The TCRbeta library was prepared with unique molecular identifiers. From the PCR reads, TCRdb called clonotypes with MiXCR, one entry per CDR3 protein. This table holds around 190,000 distinct CDR3 sequences, 6.6% found once. The sequences come from PBMCs, collected before TCRalphabeta/CD19-depleted stem cell transplant. The sequence was collected from a boy aged 2-15 years with acute lymphoblastic leukemia, due to receive a stem cell transplant. This chain joins TRBV19 and TRBJ1-5; D is undetermined. The CDR3 bases are TGTGCCAGTAGCGTCATACAGCTTAATCAGCCCCAGCATTTT. It yields the protein CASSVIQLNQPQHF.